The rows below give T cell receptor beta chains drawn from one sample of a study of cytomegalovirus exposure and HLA in healthy donors. Some clones are missing from TCRdb's copy, which holds only in-frame ones; the method was immunoSEQ multiplex PCR. This sample has about 220,000 clones; around 76% occur once, and the top ten carry 5.4%. Sequenced: PBMCs. These TCRs come from a woman aged 40-49 years in good health and CMV-seropositive. CDR3s include the opening cysteine and the closing phenylalanine or tryptophan. Each record gives: D gene, clone size, V gene, J gene, CDR3 length, CDR3 protein, CDR3 DNA. A D gene is named only where the DNA matches it firmly. Rows may omit the clone size; those that give it use once, few, many or a size class.

D gene: TRBD1
clone size: -
V gene: TRBV5-4
J gene: TRBJ2-3
CDR3 length: 14
CDR3 protein: CASSFGQGLDTQYF
CDR3 DNA: TGTGCCAGCAGCTTTGGACAGGGATTAGATACGCAGTATTTT

D gene: TRBD2
clone size: -
V gene: TRBV11-2
J gene: TRBJ2-3
CDR3 length: 19
CDR3 protein: CASGTWAGTSGRDADTQYF
CDR3 DNA: TGTGCCAGCGGGACCTGGGCCGGGACTAGCGGGAGGGATGCAGATACGCAGTATTTT

D gene: -
clone size: many
V gene: TRBV19
J gene: TRBJ2-2
CDR3 length: 16
CDR3 protein: CASSIRSLLNTGELFF
CDR3 DNA: TGTGCCAGTAGTATCCGGAGCCTACTGAACACCGGGGAGCTGTTTTTT

D gene: -
clone size: -
V gene: TRBV7-8
J gene: TRBJ1-5
CDR3 length: 18
CDR3 protein: CASSLANRRGTLNQPQHF
CDR3 DNA: TGTGCCAGCAGCTTAGCGAACCGACGGGGGACGCTCAATCAGCCCCAGCATTTT

D gene: -
clone size: few
V gene: TRBV10-3
J gene: TRBJ1-2
CDR3 length: 12
CDR3 protein: CAINGGPYGYTF
CDR3 DNA: TGTGCCATCAACGGGGGTCCCTATGGCTACACCTTC

D gene: -
clone size: once
V gene: TRBV7-2
J gene: TRBJ1-4
CDR3 length: 15
CDR3 protein: CASSPLTGFGEKLFF
CDR3 DNA: TGTGCCAGCAGCCCCCTAACAGGGTTCGGCGAAAAACTGTTTTTT

D gene: -
clone size: -
V gene: TRBV12-2
J gene: TRBJ2-2
CDR3 length: 18
CDR3 protein: CASRLGTSGKIPTGELFF
CDR3 DNA: TGTGCAAGTCGCTTAGGAACTAGCGGGAAGATCCCAACCGGGGAGCTGTTTTTT

D gene: -
clone size: -
V gene: TRBV21-1
J gene: TRBJ2-7
CDR3 length: 15
CDR3 protein: CASSKVRGRIHEQYF
CDR3 DNA: TGTGCCAGCAGCAAAGTCAGGGGGCGAATCCACGAGCAGTACTTC

D gene: -
clone size: -
V gene: TRBV18
J gene: TRBJ1-1
CDR3 length: 15
CDR3 protein: CASSPPNRGDTEAFF
CDR3 DNA: TGTGCCAGCTCACCACCGAACCGCGGGGACACTGAAGCTTTCTTT

D gene: TRBD2
clone size: -
V gene: TRBV6-1
J gene: TRBJ2-4
CDR3 length: 14
CDR3 protein: CASSVAGGKNIQYF
CDR3 DNA: TGTGCCAGCAGTGTAGCGGGGGGCAAAAACATTCAGTACTTC

D gene: -
clone size: -
V gene: TRBV7-9
J gene: TRBJ1-4
CDR3 length: 16
CDR3 protein: CASSLGQLATNEKLFF
CDR3 DNA: TGTGCCAGCAGCTTAGGCCAGCTAGCAACTAATGAAAAACTGTTTTTT

D gene: -
clone size: -
V gene: TRBV7-2
J gene: TRBJ2-7
CDR3 length: 16
CDR3 protein: CASSLGLRGTAYEQYF
CDR3 DNA: TGTGCCAGCAGCTTAGGGTTGCGCGGAACCGCCTACGAGCAGTACTTC

D gene: TRBD2
clone size: few
V gene: TRBV19
J gene: TRBJ2-3
CDR3 length: 14
CDR3 protein: CAIPTGGDPDTQYF
CDR3 DNA: TGTGCCATCCCAACGGGGGGGGATCCAGATACGCAGTATTTT

D gene: -
clone size: -
V gene: TRBV19
J gene: TRBJ2-3
CDR3 length: 13
CDR3 protein: CASSPWGADTQYF
CDR3 DNA: TGTGCCAGTAGCCCCTGGGGAGCAGATACGCAGTATTTT

D gene: TRBD2
clone size: -
V gene: TRBV29-1
J gene: TRBJ2-1
CDR3 length: 17
CDR3 protein: CSVAGLAGGSSYNEQFF
CDR3 DNA: TGCAGCGTTGCTGGACTAGCGGGAGGGAGCTCCTACAATGAGCAGTTCTTC

D gene: -
clone size: -
V gene: TRBV6-1
J gene: TRBJ2-1
CDR3 length: 13
CDR3 protein: CASSELQYNEQFF
CDR3 DNA: TGTGCCAGCAGTGAATTACAGTACAATGAGCAGTTCTTC